Sequencing of this TCR beta chain was carried out in a study of shared clonotypes between healthy human individuals. Study details: For every donor, three CD4 naive, three CD4 memory, two CD8 naive and one CD8 memory plates were used.

V shed 4 bases and J 5 bases; nucleotides not matched to a gene: 5. The CDR3 consists of 14 residues. The germline CDR1 and CDR2 sequences are MRHNA and SNTAGT. Here immunoSEQ multiplex PCR was the method, and the copy in TCRdb shows in-frame clones only, minus some. There are 1.5 million to 1.9 million clones in the sample; 98% occur only once, and about 0.45% lies in the top ten. The sample was naive CD4+ T cells sorted from blood. Subset reported: CD45RA+ positively selected. This receptor was obtained from a man aged 30 to 45 in good health. This chain joins TRBV6-4 and TRBJ2-3; 8 bases fit TRBD1. The CDR3 loop is CASSADRVIDTQYF. CDR3 nucleotide sequence: TGTGCCAGCAGTGCGGACAGGGTGATAGATACGCAGTATTTT.